This paragraph covers one T cell receptor (beta chain) sequence. Its specificity is unknown. TCRdb processed the reads anew with MiXCR; each CDR3 protein has one entry. The sample includes approximately 120,000 distinct CDR3 sequences, approximately 28% of them seen just once. J gave up 6 bases and V 1 base, and 3 bases lay outside the gene matches. Germline V CDR1 and CDR2: SGHNT, YENEEA. This CDR3 spans 14 amino acids. This sample was included in a study of T cell repertoires in cytomegalovirus infection. The overall study: CMV epitopes in the study were HLA-C-restricted (recently identified) and HLA-B-restricted (well studied). It was the public TCR beta signatures that indicated both CMV infection and matching HLA type. General study findings and limits: The ex vivo response was dominated by HLA-C-restricted CMV-specific TCR beta clonotypes.

The source of this sequence is a human donor in good health (CMV status not recorded). Some clones in this sample may be carry-over from other donors' samples. Source: CD8+ T cells from cultured PBMCs, taken from culture after CMV antigen stimulation. This rearrangement joins TRBV11-3 to TRBJ2-3, with 8 bases identical to TRBD2. The CDR3 region has the DNA TGTGCCAGCAGCTTAGTCGGGGGGGCCGATACGCAGTATTTT. Amino acids: CASSLVGGADTQYF.